The source of this T cell receptor (beta chain) is a study of regulatory T cells in long-lasting Graves disease. The authors built TCR beta libraries using iRepertoire HTBI primers and Arm-PCR of CDR3 regions. TCRdb processed the multiplex PCR reads anew with MiXCR; each CDR3 protein has one entry. The table shows hundreds of thousands of distinct CDR3 sequences, with roughly 12% occurring only once. This clonotype was seen more than once but under ten times. The V end lost 6 bases, the J end lost 6 bases, and 14 bases lay between the germline ends. CDR3 length: 13 amino acids. Germline lookup yields CDR1 MNHNS and CDR2 SASEGT. The time point here: newly diagnosed GD, antithyroid drugs for less than 3 months. After RNA was extracted from PBMCs, the TCR library was made from it. These data are also associated with another study on T cells in Graves' hyperthyroidism and ophthalmopathy.

This chain connects TRBV6-1 to TRBJ1-2; TRBD1 is a possible D gene (6 bases). Sequenced material: peripheral blood mononuclear cells (PBMCs), taken at new diagnosis, from a patient treated with antithyroid drugs. This clonotype was sampled from a man in his thirties or forties with Graves disease. CDR3 in amino acids: CASSPAGAHGYTF. The CDR3, as DNA: TGTGCCAGCAGCCCCGCGGGGGCGCATGGCTACACCTTC.